These 13 T cell receptor beta chains were sequenced from one sample in a study of radiation and T cells in renal cell carcinoma. TCRdb's table, derived via immunoSEQ multiplex PCR, lists solely in-frame clones and lacks some. This sample has about 95,000 clones; 75% to 90% occur once, and the top ten carry approximately 7.9%. Time point: baseline pretreatment blood. Specified treatment: 15 Gy SBRT to primary tumor, nephrectomy 4 weeks later. Sequenced here: blood, sampled from a patient whose treatment included radiotherapy and nephrectomy. Receptors originate from a man over 45 with renal cell carcinoma.

This chain connects TRBV27 to TRBJ2-5, with 11 bases that match TRBD1. The CDR3 contains 16 residues. In germline, CDR1 is MNHEY, CDR2 SMNVEV (reference sequence). J was trimmed by 4 bases and V by 5 bases; bases with no gene match: 9. The CDR3 nucleotides are TGTGCCAGCAGTCCCGGGACAGGGGGTTTGGTAGAGACCCAGTACTTC. Its translation: CASSPGTGGLVETQYF.

V usage is TRBV6-1 and J usage is TRBJ1-5; TRBD1 matches at 7 bases. The germline V gene encodes CDR1 MNHNS and CDR2 SASEGT. CDR3 length: 13 residues. After removal of 6 bases from V and 7 bases from J, the junction contained 6 bases not matched to a gene. The CDR3 nucleotides read TGTGCCAGCAGGGACACAGGGGACCAGCCCCAGCATTTT. Encoded protein: CASRDTGDQPQHF.

This chain joins TRBV25-1 and TRBJ2-7; TRBD2 might be the D (7 bases). This CDR3 comprises 15 residues. Trimming shortened V by 1 base and J by 5 bases, and 15 bases separated the two germline ends. In germline, CDR1 is MGHDK, CDR2 SYGVNS. This CDR3 is CASSEWGGGNDEQYF. CDR3 DNA sequence: TGTGCCAGCAGTGAATGGGGAGGGGGTAACGACGAGCAGTACTTC.

This chain uses TRBV10-3 with TRBJ2-3, with 15 nucleotides matching TRBD2. There are 17 residues in the CDR3. After removal of 11 bases from V and 3 bases from J, the junction contained 12 bases not matched to a gene. Germline CDR1 reads ENHRY; CDR2 reads SYGVKD. CDR3 nucleotides: TGTGCCGCCGGACGGGGGACTAGCGGGGGGTTGACAGATACGCAGTATTTT. It encodes CAAGRGTSGGLTDTQYF.

The V call is TRBV29-1, the J call TRBJ1-2, with D possibly TRBD1 on 6 matching bases. CDR3 length: 13 residues. V was pared by 5 bases and J by 4 bases, with 14 bases between. Per the germline V gene, CDR1 is SQVTM and CDR2 is ANQGSEA. CDR3 sequence (DNA): TGCAGCGTTCAAAACAGGGTATCCTATGGCTACACCTTC. This translates into CSVQNRVSYGYTF.

This clone was seen a single time. The J gene is TRBJ2-7, the V gene TRBV5-1; D is possibly TRBD1 (6 bases). Germline loops: CDR1 SGHRS, CDR2 YFSETQ. This CDR3 region has 13 residues. The V end was cut by 4 bases, the J end by 7 bases, with 15 bases between. The CDR3 reads CASSDQGSGEQYF. The CDR3 coding sequence is TGCGCCAGCAGCGATCAGGGGTCGGGGGAGCAGTACTTC. The full variable domain, in which reference TRBV5-1 and TRBJ2-7 provide the parts outside the CDR3, is KAGVTQTPRYLIKTRGQQVTLSCSPISGHRSVSWYQQTPGQGLQFLFEYFSETQRNKGNFPGRFSGRQFSNSRSEMNVSTLELGDSALYLCASSDQGSGEQYFGPGTRLTVT.

V usage is TRBV5-1 and J usage is TRBJ1-2; the D is unclear. CDR3 length: 14 residues. V was clipped by 0 bases and J by 4 bases, with 10 bases between them. Germline V gene lookup returns CDR1 SGHRS and CDR2 YFSETQ. Here the CDR3 reads CASSLEVGGYGYTF. The CDR3 bases are TGCGCCAGCAGCTTGGAGGTCGGTGGCTATGGCTACACCTTC.

This chain connects TRBV7-2 to TRBJ2-7; TRBD2 is a possible D gene (6 bases). Germline assignment: CDR1 SGHTA and CDR2 FQGNSA. Trimming removed 3 bases at V and 7 bases at J, with 22 bases between. There are 16 residues in the CDR3. The CDR3 coding sequence is TGTGCCAGCAGCTTTTTAGTTGGTTCGGCTAGCGAGGAGCAGTACTTC. It specifies CASSFLVGSASEEQYF.

The rearrangement joins TRBV7-9 to TRBJ2-2, with D maybe TRBD2 (6 bases). The V and J ends lost 2 bases and 7 bases respectively, with 11 bases between them. There are 14 residues in the CDR3. CDR1 is SEHNR, CDR2 FQNEAQ, per germline (reference sequence). DNA for the CDR3: TGTGCCAGCAGCTTATCGGGGGATGACGGGGAGCTGTTTTTT. It encodes CASSLSGDDGELFF.

This clone occurred once. V and J are TRBV2 and TRBJ1-4; 7 nucleotides match TRBD1. J lost 3 bases, V lost 4 bases, and 5 bases had no gene match. CDR1 and CDR2 from the germline V gene are SNHLY and FYNNEI. The CDR3 runs 15 residues. The CDR3 DNA reads as TGTGCCAGCAGTGGGTCGGGACAGCCTAATGAAAAACTGTTTTTT. It specifies CASSGSGQPNEKLFF.

This chain joins TRBV18 and TRBJ2-7; 7 nucleotides agree with TRBD1. The CDR3 has 15 amino acids. The junction had 11 bases not matched to a gene; V was cut back by 3 bases and J by 6 bases. Looked up from germline, CDR1 is KGHSH and CDR2 is LQKENI. The chain's CDR3 is CASSPSTGSSPEQYF. The CDR3 DNA follows: TGTGCCAGCTCACCCTCGACAGGGTCTTCCCCCGAGCAGTACTTC.

This clone has a handful of counts. V gene TRBV5-4 combines with J gene TRBJ1-1; 7 nucleotides match TRBD1. The J segment lost 12 bases and the V segment lost 2 bases, leaving 10 bases of the junction unmatched. Germline V gene sequence: CDR1 SGHNT, CDR2 YYREEE (reference sequence). The CDR3 sequence is 13 residues long. The CDR3: CASSFRGGAWTFF. In DNA form, the CDR3 reads TGTGCCAGCAGCTTTCGAGGGGGCGCCTGGACTTTCTTT.

This chain uses TRBV28 with TRBJ2-3; D unresolved. Germline V gene lookup returns CDR1 MDHEN and CDR2 SYDVKM. V was pared by 3 bases and J by 0 bases, with 7 bases between. The CDR3 runs 14 residues. This CDR3 reads CASSFQRSTDTQYF. CDR3 DNA sequence: TGTGCCAGCAGTTTCCAAAGGAGCACAGATACGCAGTATTTT.